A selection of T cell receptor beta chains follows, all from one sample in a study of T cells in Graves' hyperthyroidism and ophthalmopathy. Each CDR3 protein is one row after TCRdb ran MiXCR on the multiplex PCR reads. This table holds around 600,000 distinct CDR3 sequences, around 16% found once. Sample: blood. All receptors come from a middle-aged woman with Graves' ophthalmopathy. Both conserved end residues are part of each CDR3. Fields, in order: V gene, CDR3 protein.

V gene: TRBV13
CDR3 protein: CASSLLAGAGRETQYF

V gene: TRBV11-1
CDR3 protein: CASSPQGGLSSYNEQFF

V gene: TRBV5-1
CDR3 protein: CASSPAVVAYYEQYF

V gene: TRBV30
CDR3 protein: CACTSGGIDTQYF

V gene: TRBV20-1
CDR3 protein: CSAAGDFSTDTQYF

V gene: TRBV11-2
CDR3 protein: CASSSPRAVYGYTF

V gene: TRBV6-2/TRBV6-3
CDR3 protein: CASSTPGTGRYEQYF

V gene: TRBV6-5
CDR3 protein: CASSYKGPTSNQPQHF

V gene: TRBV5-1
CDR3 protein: CASSLVGEVNQPQHF

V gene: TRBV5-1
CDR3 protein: CASSKTGQDNSPLHF

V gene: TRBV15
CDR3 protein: CATESSGRADTQYF

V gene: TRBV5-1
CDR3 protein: CASSPDGTGTRAFF

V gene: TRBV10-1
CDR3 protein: CASSSTSSLANEQFF

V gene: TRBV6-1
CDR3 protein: CASRRSRDRSSYEQYF

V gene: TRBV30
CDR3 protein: CAWELALGNEQFF

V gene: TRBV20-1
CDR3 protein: CSAQSTRTGISEAFF

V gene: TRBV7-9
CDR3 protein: CASSLAQGNKDTQYF

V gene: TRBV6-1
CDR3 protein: CASSPNFRVSRYNEQFF

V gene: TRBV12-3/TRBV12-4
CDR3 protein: CASSFVEADTQYF

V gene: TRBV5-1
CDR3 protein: CASSLVIAGDTQYF

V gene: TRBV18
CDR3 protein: CASSGGMPNEQFF

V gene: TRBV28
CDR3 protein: CASAGVASSYNEQFF

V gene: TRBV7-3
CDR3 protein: CASSLTRDEAFF

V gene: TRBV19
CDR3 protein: CASSIKGQAYEQYF

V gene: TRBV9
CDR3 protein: CASSVGPQGRPQYF

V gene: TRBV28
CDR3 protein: CASSTRTSGTKNIQYF

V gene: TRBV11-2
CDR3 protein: CASKGPLNTEAFF

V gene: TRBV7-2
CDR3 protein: CASSLTRLALREQYF

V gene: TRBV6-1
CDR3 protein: CASSEASAETVYSNQPQHF

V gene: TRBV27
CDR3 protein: CASSSDLRGENTEAFF

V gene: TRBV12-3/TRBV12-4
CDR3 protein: CASSSTSGGDSTDTQYF

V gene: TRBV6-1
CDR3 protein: CASRPGATGPNEKLFF

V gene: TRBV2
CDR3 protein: CASHQAAREAFF

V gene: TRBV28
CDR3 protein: CASSPNILTGGNQPQHF

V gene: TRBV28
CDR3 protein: CASSYRGPTDEKLFF

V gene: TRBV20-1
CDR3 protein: CSARSGPDTQYF

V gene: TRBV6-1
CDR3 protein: CASRPRTGELFF

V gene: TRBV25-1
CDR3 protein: CASSEFAGSGNEQFF

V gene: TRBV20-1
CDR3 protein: CSARGQRVQGEQFF

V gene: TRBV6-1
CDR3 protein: CASSEVYQETQYF

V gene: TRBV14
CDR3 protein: CASSAIQERNTIYF

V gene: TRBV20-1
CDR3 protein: CSARGEGGSYNEQFF

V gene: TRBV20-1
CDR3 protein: CSASGSWYEQYF

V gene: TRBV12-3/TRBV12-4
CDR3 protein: CASIRYGNTIYF

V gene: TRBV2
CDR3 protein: CASMDGGPTEAFF

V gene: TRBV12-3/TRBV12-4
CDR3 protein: CASSLLAGTTDTQYF

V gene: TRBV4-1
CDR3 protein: CASSQAIREGGTAAGELFF

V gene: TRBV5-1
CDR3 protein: CASSLRSRGDFSYEQYF

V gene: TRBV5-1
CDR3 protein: CASSSRGPVYEQYF

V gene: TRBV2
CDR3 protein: CASGQPDQPQHF

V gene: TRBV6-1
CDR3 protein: CASSSRPGQGDETQYF

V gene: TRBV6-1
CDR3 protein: CASSEAGGFGYTF

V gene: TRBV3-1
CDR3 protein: CASSHFLAGHNEQFF

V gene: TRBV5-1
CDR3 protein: CASSLVPLDGQETQYF